This TCR beta chain was sequenced for a study of cytomegalovirus exposure and HLA in healthy donors. PCR used 60 Vbeta primers and 13 Jbeta primers. Profiling relied on immunoSEQ multiplex PCR, and the TCRdb table lists in-frame clones only, not all of them. The sample has about 150,000 clones, 73% seen once. There are a few counts of this clone. The V end was cut by 1 base, the J end by 0 bases, with 10 bases between. Germline assignment: CDR1 MGHRA and CDR2 YSYEKL. This CDR3 contains 15 residues. This receptor was obtained from a woman under 30 in good health and CMV-seropositive. The sequenced material came from PBMCs. The rearrangement joins TRBV4-1 to TRBJ2-7; D is undetermined. The CDR3 nucleotides read TGCGCCAGCAGCCAAGGCGAGGAGAGCTCCTACGAGCAGTACTTC. Translated, it gives CASSQGEESSYEQYF.